This T cell receptor beta chain appears in the sequencing data of a study of blood T cell repertoires in COVID-19 (TCRdb year 2020). The study in broad terms: Collaborator samples came from the United States, Italy and Spain and covered acute and convalescent phases of COVID-19. The samples were drawn from the first 160 participants of the ongoing ImmuneRACE study and from 1,254 subjects provided by 6 global collaborators. The material from the prospective study consisted of cDNA or gDNA derived from T cells, B-cell-depleted T cells, or PBMCs. Deeply sampled blood TCRbeta repertoires from subjects exposed to, actively infected with, or recovered from COVID-19 were included in the dataset. A freely available public database, intended as a resource for researchers studying the immune response to SARS-CoV-2, is where the repertoires were released. Where available, HLA class I and class II types were obtained from metadata supplied by the sample provider rather than from assay-based typing. Nearly every sample came with metadata listing a de-identified subject ID, COVID-19 status, age in years and sex. What the study reported, not specific to this receptor: How much clinical and demographic metadata was included differed by source and by participant, and the metadata was provided uncurated.

Each collaborating institution followed its own protocols to collect whole blood in K2EDTA tubes. For TCRbeta analysis, collaborator samples were shipped as frozen whole blood, as isolated PBMCs, or as DNA extracted from either sample type. Including the terminal cysteine and phenylalanine, the CDR3 comprises 15 residues. Only the CDR3 portion is preserved as DNA: 45 bases, with reading frame beginning at the first base. Sequences MNHEY (CDR1) and SVGAGI (CDR2) are obtained from the germline V gene. V lost 5 bases and J lost 2 bases; the stretch between them is 16 bases long. A word on this clone: Its antigen target is currently unknown. No base quality values were provided; no much bigger clone lies one nucleotide off.

TCRbeta CDR3 regions were amplified from genomic DNA by means of the immunoSEQ Assay, a bias-controlled multiplex PCR. The study's own analysis went as follows. Nucleated cell counts per sample were estimated from amplification of reference gene primers within the assay. Sequence reads were collapsed and filtered to measure the absolute abundance of every unique TCRbeta CDR3 rearrangement. For each sample, productive Simpson clonality was calculated as the square root of Simpson's diversity index across productive rearrangements. TCRdb obtained this table from immuneACCESS and retained in-frame rearrangements with V and J assigned. These tables miss some clones; where compared with another copy, unresolved V genes account for less than half of the shortfall, and the remainder is unexplained. V, J and clone size reflect that table, while D and trimming were determined from the DNA. The sample table shows over 50,000 clones, and over 70% are seen once. About 15% of the sample is taken by the ten largest.

This TCR was recovered from a human donor with active or convalescent COVID-19. The donor label of this sample is uncertain. The sequence links TRBV6-5 to TRBJ2-7; tentative D gene TRBD1, with 5 bases matching. The material sequenced was peripheral blood. The sequenced DNA is TGTGCCAGCAGTCTTGACAGCGCCCGGGCCTACGAGCAGTACTTC. Its protein product is CASSLDSARAYEQYF.